Following are 4 T cell receptor beta chains from one sample sequenced in a study of cytomegalovirus exposure and HLA in healthy donors (dated by TCRdb to the late 2010s). Library construction relied on the immunoSEQ multiplex PCR assay. For the multiplex PCR, a mixture combining 60 forward primers for TCR Vbeta segments and 13 reverse primers for TCR Jbeta segments was used. TCRdb provides this immuneACCESS table in a form limited to in-frame rearrangements. Some clones are lacking; in checked studies, under half of them reflect an unresolved V gene, and why the rest are absent is not known. Within this sample are 150,000 to 200,000 clones, with around 88% of them counted one time only. The ten largest clonotypes hold approximately 1.8% of the sample. Sequenced input: PBMCs. The receptor set was obtained from a man aged 40-49 years in good health and CMV-seropositive.

The chain uses TRBV7-2 and TRBJ1-2; TRBD1 agrees at 7 bases. J lost 3 bases, V lost 3 bases, and 1 base had no gene match. Per the germline V gene, CDR1 is SGHTA and CDR2 is FQGNSA. The CDR3 sequence is 13 residues long. CDR3 protein: CASSFQGDYGYTF. The CDR3 DNA is TGTGCCAGCAGCTTTCAGGGGGACTATGGCTACACCTTC.

This chain connects TRBV15 to TRBJ2-7, with TRBD1 as a possible D gene (6 bases). The V end was cut by 1 base, the J end by 1 base, with 14 bases between. The CDR3 runs 16 residues. Looked up from germline, CDR1 is LNHNV and CDR2 is YYDKDF (reference sequence). DNA for the CDR3: TGTGCCACCAGCAGAGGCACCGGGACACCGTCCTACGAGCAGTACTTC. Amino acids: CATSRGTGTPSYEQYF.

CDR3 residues: CASSPRDIRTYEQYF. For the CDR3, the DNA is TGTGCCAGCTCACCCCGGGACATCCGAACCTACGAGCAGTACTTC. The chain uses TRBV18 and TRBJ2-7, with TRBD1 as a possible D gene (6 bases). CDR3 length: 15 residues. Trimming stripped 3 bases from V and 2 bases from J, with 14 bases between. CDR1 is KGHSH, CDR2 LQKENI, per germline.

The CDR3 region is CASSSLAGVPDEQFF. The CDR3 nucleotides are TGTGCCAGCAGTTCACTAGCGGGAGTTCCGGATGAGCAGTTCTTC. This chain connects TRBV7-8 to TRBJ2-1, with 11 nucleotides matching TRBD2. The CDR3 has 15 amino acids. V shed 6 bases, J shed 8 bases, and the junction held 9 bases outside the gene matches. The germline V gene encodes CDR1 SGHVS and CDR2 FQNEAQ.